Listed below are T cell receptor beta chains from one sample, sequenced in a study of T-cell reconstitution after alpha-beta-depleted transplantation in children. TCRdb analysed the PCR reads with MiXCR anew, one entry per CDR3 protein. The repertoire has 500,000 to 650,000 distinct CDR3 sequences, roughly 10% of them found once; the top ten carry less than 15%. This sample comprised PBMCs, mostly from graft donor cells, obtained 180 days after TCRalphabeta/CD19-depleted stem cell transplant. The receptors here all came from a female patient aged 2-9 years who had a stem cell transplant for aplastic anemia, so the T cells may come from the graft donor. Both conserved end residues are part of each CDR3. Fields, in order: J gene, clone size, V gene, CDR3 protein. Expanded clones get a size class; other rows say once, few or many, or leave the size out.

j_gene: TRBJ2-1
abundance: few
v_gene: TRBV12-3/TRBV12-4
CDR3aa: CASGRRYNEQFF

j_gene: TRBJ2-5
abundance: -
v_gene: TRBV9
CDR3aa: CASSVAGGLLQETQYF

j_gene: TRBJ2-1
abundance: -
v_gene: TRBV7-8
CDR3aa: CASSLRHQGGREQFF

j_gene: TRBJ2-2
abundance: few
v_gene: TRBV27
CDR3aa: CASRITNTGELFF

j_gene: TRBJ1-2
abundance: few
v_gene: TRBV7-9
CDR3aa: CASSDIDRAFGYTF

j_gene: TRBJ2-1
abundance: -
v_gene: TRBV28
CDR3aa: CASSPGPWTSGSNEQFF

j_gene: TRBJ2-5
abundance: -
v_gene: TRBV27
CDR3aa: CASSFNLRGETQYF

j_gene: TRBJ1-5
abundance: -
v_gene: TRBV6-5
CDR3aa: CASSYTQGIGQPQHF

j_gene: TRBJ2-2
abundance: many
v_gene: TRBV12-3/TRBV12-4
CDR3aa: CASRLGRGASAGELFF

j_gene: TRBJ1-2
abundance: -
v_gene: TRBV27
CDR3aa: CASSMRAQNYGYTF

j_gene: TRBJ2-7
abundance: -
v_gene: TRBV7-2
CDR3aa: CASSFRLAGTAGEQYF

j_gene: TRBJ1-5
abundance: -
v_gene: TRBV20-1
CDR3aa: CSARDRGSNQPQHF

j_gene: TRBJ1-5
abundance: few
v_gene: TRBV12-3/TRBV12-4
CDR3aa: CASSLFKGQGNQPQHF

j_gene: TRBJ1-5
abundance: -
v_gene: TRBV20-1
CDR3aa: CSAWTNGAVNQPQHF

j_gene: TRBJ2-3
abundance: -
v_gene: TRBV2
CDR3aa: CASSPGTSGRGQYF

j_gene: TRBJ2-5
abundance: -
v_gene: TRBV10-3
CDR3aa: CAISTGQGIQETQYF

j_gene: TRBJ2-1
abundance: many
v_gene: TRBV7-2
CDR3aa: CASSLHRDNEQFF

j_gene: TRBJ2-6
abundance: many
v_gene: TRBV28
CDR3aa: CASLRTGASSGANVLTF

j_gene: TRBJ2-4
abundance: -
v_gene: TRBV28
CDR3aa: CASRGGTGVAKNIQYF

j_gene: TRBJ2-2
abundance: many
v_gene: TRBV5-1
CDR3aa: CASSAHRADTGELFF

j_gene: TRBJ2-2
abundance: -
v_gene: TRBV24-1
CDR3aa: CATSGDIANTGELFF

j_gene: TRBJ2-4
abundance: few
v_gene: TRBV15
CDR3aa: CATLGLGNRNIQYF

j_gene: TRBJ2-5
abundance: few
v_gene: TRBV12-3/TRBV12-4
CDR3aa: CASSRAAGETQYF

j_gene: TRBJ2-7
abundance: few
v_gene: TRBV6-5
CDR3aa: CASSYSWQGESYEQYF

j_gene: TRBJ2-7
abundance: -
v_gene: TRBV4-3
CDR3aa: CASSQVTGNPAYEQYF

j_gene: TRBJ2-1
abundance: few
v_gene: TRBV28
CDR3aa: CASSLAISYNEQFF

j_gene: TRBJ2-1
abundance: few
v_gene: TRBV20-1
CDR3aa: CSARGTSGRALNEQFF

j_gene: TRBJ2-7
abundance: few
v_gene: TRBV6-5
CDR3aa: CASSLTAPYEQYF

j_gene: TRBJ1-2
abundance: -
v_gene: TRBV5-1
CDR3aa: CASSLDEDGYTF

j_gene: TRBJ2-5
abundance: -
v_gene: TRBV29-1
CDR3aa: CSAQRTSGNQETQYF

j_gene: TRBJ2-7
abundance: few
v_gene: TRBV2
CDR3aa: CASSVLVTYEQYF

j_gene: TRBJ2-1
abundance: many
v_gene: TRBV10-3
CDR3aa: CAISVDSGNEQFF

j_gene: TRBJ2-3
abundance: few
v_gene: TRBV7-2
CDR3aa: CASSLVPSGGTDTQYF

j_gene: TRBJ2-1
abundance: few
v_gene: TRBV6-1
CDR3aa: CASSGTTSGGDEQFF

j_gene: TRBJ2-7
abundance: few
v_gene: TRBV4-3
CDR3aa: CASSQVPLAGHYEQYF

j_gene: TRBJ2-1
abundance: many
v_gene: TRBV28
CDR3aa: CASSLNYRREQFF

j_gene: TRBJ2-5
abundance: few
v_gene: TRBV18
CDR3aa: CASSPRRTGQETQYF

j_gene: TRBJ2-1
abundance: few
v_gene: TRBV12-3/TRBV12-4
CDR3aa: CASSRDRPTDEQFF

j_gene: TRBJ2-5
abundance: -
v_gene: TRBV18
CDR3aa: CASLGGHQETQYF

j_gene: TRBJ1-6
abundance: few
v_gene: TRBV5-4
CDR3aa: CASSLEMAPQGSPLHF

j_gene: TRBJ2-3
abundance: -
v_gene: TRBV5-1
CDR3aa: CASSLRPGPDTQYF

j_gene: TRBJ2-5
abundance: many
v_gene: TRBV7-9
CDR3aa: CASSLDARRPETQYF

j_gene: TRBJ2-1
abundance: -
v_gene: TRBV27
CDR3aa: CASSLFLSKGLAGNNEQFF

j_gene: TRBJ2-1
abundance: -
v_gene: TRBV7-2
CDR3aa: CASSLQQGNEQFF

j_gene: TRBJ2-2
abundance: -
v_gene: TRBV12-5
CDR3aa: CASALTGVVTGELFF

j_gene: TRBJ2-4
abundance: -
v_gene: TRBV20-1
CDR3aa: CSARATSAKNIQYF

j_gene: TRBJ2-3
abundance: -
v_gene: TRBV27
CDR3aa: CASSLGTSGRATDTQYF

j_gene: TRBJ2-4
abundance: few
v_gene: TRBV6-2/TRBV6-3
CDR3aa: CASSSYGTTLLAKNIQYF

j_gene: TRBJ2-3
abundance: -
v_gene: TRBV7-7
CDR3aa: CASSLGAGVSPDTQYF

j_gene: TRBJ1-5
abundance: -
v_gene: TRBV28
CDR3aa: CASSPGAPGQPQHF

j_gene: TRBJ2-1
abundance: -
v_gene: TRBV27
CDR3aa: CASSLEGQDYNEQFF

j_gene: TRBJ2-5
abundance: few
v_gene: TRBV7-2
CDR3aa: CASSRGGFQETQYF

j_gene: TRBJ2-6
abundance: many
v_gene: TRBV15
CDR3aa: CATSREASGSSSGANVLTF

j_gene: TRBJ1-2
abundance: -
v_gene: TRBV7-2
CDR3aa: CASSMGVLRTGEDGYTF

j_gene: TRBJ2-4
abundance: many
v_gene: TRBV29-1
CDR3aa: CSVRGTALAKNIQYF

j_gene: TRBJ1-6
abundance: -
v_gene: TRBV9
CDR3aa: CASSRLTGTDSYNSPLHF

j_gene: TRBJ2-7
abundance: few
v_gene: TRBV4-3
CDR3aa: CASSQDRLAGKYEQYF

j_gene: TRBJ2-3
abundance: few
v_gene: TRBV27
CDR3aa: CASSVLAGVGTDTQYF